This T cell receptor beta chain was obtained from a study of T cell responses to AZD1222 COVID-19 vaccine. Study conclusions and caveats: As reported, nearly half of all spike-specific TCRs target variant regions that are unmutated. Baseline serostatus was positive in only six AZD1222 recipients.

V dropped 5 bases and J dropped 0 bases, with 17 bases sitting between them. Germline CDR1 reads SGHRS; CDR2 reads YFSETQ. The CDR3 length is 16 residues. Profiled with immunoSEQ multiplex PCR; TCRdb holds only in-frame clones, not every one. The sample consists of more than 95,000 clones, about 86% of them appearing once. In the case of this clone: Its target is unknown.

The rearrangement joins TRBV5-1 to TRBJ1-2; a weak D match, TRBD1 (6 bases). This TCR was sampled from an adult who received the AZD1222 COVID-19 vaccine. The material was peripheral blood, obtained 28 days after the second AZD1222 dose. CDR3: CASSPRGTPTNYGYTF. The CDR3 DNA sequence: TGCGCCAGCAGTCCCCGTGGGACACCTACTAACTATGGCTACACCTTC.